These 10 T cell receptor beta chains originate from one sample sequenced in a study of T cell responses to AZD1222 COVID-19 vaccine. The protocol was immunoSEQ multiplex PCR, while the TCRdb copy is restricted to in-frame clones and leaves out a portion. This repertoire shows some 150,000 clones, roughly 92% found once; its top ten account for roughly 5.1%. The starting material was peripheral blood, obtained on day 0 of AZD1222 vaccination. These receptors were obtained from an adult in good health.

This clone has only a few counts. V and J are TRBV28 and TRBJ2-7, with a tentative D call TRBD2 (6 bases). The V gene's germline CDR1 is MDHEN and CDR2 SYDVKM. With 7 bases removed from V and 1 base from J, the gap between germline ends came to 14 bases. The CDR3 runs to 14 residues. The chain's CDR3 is CASTLTGESYEQYF. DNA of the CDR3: TGTGCCAGCACCTTGACGGGGGAGTCCTACGAGCAGTACTTC.

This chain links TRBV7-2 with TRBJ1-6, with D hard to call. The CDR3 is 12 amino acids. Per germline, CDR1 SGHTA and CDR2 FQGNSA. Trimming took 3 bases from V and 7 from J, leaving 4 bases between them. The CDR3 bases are TGTGCCAGCAGCTTGAGAAATTCACCCCTCCACTTT. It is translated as CASSLRNSPLHF.

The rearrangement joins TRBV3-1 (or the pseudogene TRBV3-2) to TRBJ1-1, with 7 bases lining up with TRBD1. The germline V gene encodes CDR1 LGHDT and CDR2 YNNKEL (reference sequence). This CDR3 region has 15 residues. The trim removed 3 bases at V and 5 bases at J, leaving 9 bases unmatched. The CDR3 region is CASSHLDRVGTEAFF. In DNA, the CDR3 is TGTGCCAGCAGCCACCTCGACAGGGTAGGGACTGAAGCTTTCTTT.

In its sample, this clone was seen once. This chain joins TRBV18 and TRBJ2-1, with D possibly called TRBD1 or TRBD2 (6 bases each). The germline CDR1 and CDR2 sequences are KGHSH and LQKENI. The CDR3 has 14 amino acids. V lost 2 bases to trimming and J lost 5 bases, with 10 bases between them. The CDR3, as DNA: TGTGCCAGCTCACCATGGGGGGCCGACAATGAGCAGTTCTTC. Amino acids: CASSPWGADNEQFF.

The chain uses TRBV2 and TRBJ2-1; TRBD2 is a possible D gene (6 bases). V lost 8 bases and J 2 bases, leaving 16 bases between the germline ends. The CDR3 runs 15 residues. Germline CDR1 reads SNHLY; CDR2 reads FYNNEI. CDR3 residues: CASARDSLPYNEQFF. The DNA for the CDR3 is TGTGCCAGCGCCCGGGACTCCCTTCCCTACAATGAGCAGTTCTTC.

CDR3: CASSRSGQSYNSPLHF. CDR3 sequence (DNA): TGTGCCAGCAGCCGGAGCGGACAAAGCTATAATTCACCCCTCCACTTT. The J gene is TRBJ1-6, the V gene TRBV9, with D possibly being TRBD1 (5 bases). The ends were cut back, 4 bases at V and 3 bases at J, with 14 bases in the middle. This CDR3 has 16 amino acids. Germline V gene sequence: CDR1 SGDLS, CDR2 YYNGEE.

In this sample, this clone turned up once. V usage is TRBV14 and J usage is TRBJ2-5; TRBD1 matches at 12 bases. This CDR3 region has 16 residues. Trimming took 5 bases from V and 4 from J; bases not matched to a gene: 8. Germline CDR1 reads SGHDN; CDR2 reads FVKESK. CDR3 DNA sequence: TGTGCCAGCAGCTACGGGACAGGGGGCGCGGGAGAGACCCAGTACTTC. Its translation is CASSYGTGGAGETQYF.

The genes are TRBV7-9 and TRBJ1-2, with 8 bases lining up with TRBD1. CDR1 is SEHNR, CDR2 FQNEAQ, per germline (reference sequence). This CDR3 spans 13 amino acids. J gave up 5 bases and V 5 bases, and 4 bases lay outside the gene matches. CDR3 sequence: CASSRTGLYGYTF. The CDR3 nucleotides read TGTGCCAGCAGCCGGACAGGGTTGTATGGCTACACCTTC. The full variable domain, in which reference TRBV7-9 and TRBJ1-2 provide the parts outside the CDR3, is DTGVSQNPRHKITKRGQNVTFRCDPISEHNRLYWYRQTLGQGPEFLTYFQNEAQLEKSRLLSDRFSAERPKGSFSTLEIQRTEQGDSAMYLCASSRTGLYGYTFGSGTRLTVV.

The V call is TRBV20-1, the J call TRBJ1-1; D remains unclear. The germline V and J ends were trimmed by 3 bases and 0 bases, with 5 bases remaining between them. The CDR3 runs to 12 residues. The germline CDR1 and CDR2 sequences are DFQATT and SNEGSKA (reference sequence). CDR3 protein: CSASRMNTEAFF. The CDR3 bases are TGCAGTGCTAGTCGTATGAACACTGAAGCTTTCTTT.

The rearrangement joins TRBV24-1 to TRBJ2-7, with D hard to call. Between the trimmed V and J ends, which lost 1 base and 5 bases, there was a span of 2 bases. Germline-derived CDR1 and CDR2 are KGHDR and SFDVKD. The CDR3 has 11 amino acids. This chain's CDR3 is CATSDLHEQYF. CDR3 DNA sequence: TGTGCCACCAGTGATTTACACGAGCAGTACTTC.